Listed below are T cell receptor beta chains from one sample, sequenced in a study of blood T cell repertoires in COVID-19. Generated by immunoSEQ multiplex PCR, the TCRdb table keeps only in-frame clones and is missing some. The sample records about 400,000 clones, around nine tenths being singletons. The sample was peripheral blood. The origin of the receptors is a human donor in a cohort sampled during active COVID-19. Both conserved end residues are part of each CDR3.

>TRBJ2-7|TRBV5-6
CASSLRGDRGLEQYF
>TRBJ2-2|TRBV10-1
CASRFLGTSGSDTGELFF
>TRBJ1-2|TRBV7-2
CASSLGQGNYGYTF
>TRBJ2-1|TRBV7-6
CASSRSEGPGNEQFF
>TRBJ2-6|TRBV5-6
CASSPVRDRGTGANVLTF
>TRBJ1-6|TRBV5-6
CASGKGQRESPLHF
>TRBJ1-1|TRBV7-8
CASSLAVGDRANTEAFF
>TRBJ2-2|TRBV4-1
CASSQWDRNTGELFF
>TRBJ1-5|TRBV5-6
CASSLSDGGFNQPQHF
>TRBJ1-1|TRBV27
CASSFGGLTTEAFF
>TRBJ2-7|TRBV7-9
CASSSGGTGAEQYF